This T cell receptor (beta chain) was retrieved from a study of blood T cell repertoires in COVID-19. V was clipped by 7 bases and J by 7 bases, with 13 bases between them. Germline V gene lookup returns CDR1 MNHEY and CDR2 SVGAGI. The CDR3 spans 12 residues. This table comes from immunoSEQ multiplex PCR, and its TCRdb copy is limited to in-frame clones, with some not included. The sample contains roughly 30,000 clones, around 84% of which appear only once. Input material: peripheral blood. The origin of this receptor is a human donor with acute or convalescent COVID-19. The donor label of this sample is uncertain. The chain combines TRBV6-5 with TRBJ1-1, with a weak D call TRBD1 (6 bases). CDR3 coding DNA: TGTGCCAGCACCCGAGGACAGATTGAAGCTTTCTTT. Its protein product is CASTRGQIEAFF.